A single sample gave rise to the 5 T cell receptor beta chains below, sequenced in a study of metastatic and nonmetastatic thyroid tumors. MiXCR reprocessed the PCR reads for TCRdb. This table holds about 5,500 clones, about 27% found once. No patient received treatment before thyroid surgery. The material sequenced was adjacent normal tissue. The origin of the receptors is a female donor with papillary thyroid cancer or a benign thyroid nodule (not recorded which). Some clones in this sample may be carry-over from other donors' samples.

V and J are TRBV20-1 and TRBJ1-1, with D perhaps TRBD1 (6 bases). V lost 1 base to trimming and J lost 8 bases, with 20 bases between them. The CDR3 covers 15 residues. The germline V gene encodes CDR1 DFQATT and CDR2 SNEGSKA (reference sequence). The CDR3 protein is CSARVYRGARGEAFF. The CDR3 DNA follows: TGCAGTGCTAGAGTGTATAGGGGGGCTAGGGGGGAAGCTTTCTTT.

This clone was counted only a few times. This chain connects TRBV6-1 to TRBJ2-7; D is perhaps TRBD1 (5 bases). The germline V gene encodes CDR1 MNHNS and CDR2 SASEGT. The CDR3 covers 13 residues. Trimming shortened V by 2 bases and J by 6 bases, and 11 bases separated the two germline ends. The CDR3 nucleotides are TGTGCCAGCAGTGAAATGGCTGACAGCGAGCAGTACTTC. This sequence encodes CASSEMADSEQYF.

This chain uses TRBV24-1 with TRBJ2-5; TRBD2 matches 12 bases. The V and J ends lost 4 bases and 4 bases, in that order; junction bases with no gene match: 6. CDR3 size: 16 residues. CDR1 is KGHDR, CDR2 SFDVKD, per germline. CDR3 coding DNA: TGTGCCACCAGTGACCCGACTAGCGGGAGAGGAGAGACCCAGTACTTC. It yields the protein CATSDPTSGRGETQYF.

This clone was counted only a few times. The rearrangement uses TRBV6-1 and TRBJ1-1; D not resolved. The germline CDR1 and CDR2 sequences are MNHNS and SASEGT. The CDR3 is 16 residues long. The germline V and J ends were trimmed by 6 bases and 6 bases, with 23 bases remaining between them. Here the CDR3 reads CASSSARVGRRSEAFF. The CDR3 region has the DNA TGTGCCAGCAGCTCCGCCCGGGTGGGTAGGAGGTCTGAAGCTTTCTTT.

J is TRBJ1-1 and V is TRBV6-1, with D perhaps matching TRBD1 (6 bases). Trimming pared 7 bases from V and 1 base from J, leaving 10 bases between. The CDR3 has 13 amino acids. Germline V CDR1 and CDR2: MNHNS, SASEGT. CDR3 region: CASTAGANTEAFF. The CDR3 nucleotides read TGTGCCAGCACGGCAGGGGCGAACACTGAAGCTTTCTTT.